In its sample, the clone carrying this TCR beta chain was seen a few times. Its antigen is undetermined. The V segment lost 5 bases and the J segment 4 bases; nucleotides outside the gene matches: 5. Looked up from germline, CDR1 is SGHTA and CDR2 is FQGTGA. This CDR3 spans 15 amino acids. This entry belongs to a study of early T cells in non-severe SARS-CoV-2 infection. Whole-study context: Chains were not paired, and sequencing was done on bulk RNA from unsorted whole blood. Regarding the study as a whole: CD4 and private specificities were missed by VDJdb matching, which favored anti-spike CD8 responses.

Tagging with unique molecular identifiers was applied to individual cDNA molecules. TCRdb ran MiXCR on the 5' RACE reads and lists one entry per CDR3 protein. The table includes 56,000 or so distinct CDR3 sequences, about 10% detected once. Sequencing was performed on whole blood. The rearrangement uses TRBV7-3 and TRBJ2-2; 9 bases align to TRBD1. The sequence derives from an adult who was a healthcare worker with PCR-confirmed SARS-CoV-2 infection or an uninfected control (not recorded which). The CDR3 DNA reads TGTGCCAGCAGCCGGGACAGGGCGCCCACCGGGGAGCTGTTTTTT. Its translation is CASSRDRAPTGELFF.